This TCR beta chain appears in the sequencing data of a study of PD-1 blockade in classical Hodgkin lymphoma. Documented time point: cycle 4 day 1 (C4D1), after 5 to 7 weeks of nivolumab. Autologous stem cell transplantation was followed by relapse in every patient, and brentuximab vedotin exposure varied. Isolation of CD4+ T cells from thawed PBMCs was performed by magnetic negative selection. Profiled with immunoSEQ multiplex PCR; TCRdb holds only in-frame clones, not every one. The sample lists fewer than 35,000 clones, more than 85% occurring once. Trimming pared 7 bases from V and 5 bases from J, leaving 12 bases between. Germline CDR1 and CDR2: WNHNN and SYGVQD (reference sequence). The CDR3 runs 13 residues.

The material was CD4+ T cells from blood, obtained before the fourth cycle of nivolumab. The V gene is TRBV10-1, the J gene TRBJ2-1; no firm D call. The source is a human donor with classical Hodgkin lymphoma. CDR3 residues: CASTPDWDNEQFF. The CDR3 bases are TGCGCCAGCACCCCTGACTGGGACAATGAGCAGTTCTTC.